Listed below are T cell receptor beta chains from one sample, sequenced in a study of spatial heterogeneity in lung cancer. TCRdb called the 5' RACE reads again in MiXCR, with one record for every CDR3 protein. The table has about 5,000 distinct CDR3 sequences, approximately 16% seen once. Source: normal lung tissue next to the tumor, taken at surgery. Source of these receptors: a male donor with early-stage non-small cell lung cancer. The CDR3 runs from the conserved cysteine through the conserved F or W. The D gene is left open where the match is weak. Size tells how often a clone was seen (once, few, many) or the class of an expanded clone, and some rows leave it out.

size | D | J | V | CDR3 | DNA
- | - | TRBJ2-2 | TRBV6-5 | CASSYFKNTGELFF | TGTGCCAGCAGTTACTTCAAGAACACCGGGGAGCTGTTTTTT
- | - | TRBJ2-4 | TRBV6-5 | CASSYSNRKNIQYF | TGTGCCAGCAGTTACTCGAACAGAAAAAACATTCAGTACTTC
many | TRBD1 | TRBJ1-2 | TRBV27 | CASSPDRANYGYTF | TGTGCCAGCAGTCCGGACAGGGCTAACTATGGCTACACCTTC
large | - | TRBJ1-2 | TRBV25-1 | CASSEGGSGYTF | TGTGCCAGCAGTGAGGGGGGCAGCGGCTACACCTTC
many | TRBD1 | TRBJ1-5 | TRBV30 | CAWSDQGAIQHF | TGTGCCTGGAGTGATCAGGGGGCGATCCAGCATTTT
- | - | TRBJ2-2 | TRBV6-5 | CASSYSKSQGQNTGELFF | TGTGCCAGCAGTTACTCGAAATCTCAGGGGCAGAACACCGGGGAGCTGTTTTTT
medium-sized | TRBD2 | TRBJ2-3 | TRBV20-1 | CSASSTGATPGASGRPTDTQYF | TGCAGTGCTAGTTCTACTGGGGCGACCCCGGGCGCTAGCGGGAGGCCCACAGATACGCAGTATTTT
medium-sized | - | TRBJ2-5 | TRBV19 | CASSGEGKETQYF | TGTGCCAGTAGTGGAGAGGGGAAAGAGACCCAGTACTTC
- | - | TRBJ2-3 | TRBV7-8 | CASSPTPDTQYF | TGTGCCAGCAGCCCAACCCCAGATACGCAGTATTTT
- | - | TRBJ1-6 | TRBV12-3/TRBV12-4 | CASSLIGNSPLHF | TGTGCCAGCAGTTTAATAGGAAATTCACCCCTCCACTTT
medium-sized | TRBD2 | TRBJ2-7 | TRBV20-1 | CSARAGGPSREQYF | TGCAGTGCCCGAGCGGGAGGGCCCTCTCGGGAGCAGTACTTC
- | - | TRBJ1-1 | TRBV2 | CASSVWGVRNTEAFF | TGTGCCAGCAGTGTTTGGGGGGTTAGAAACACTGAAGCTTTCTTT
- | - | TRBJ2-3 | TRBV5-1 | CASHRSLTDTQYF | TGCGCCAGTCACAGAAGTCTCACAGATACGCAGTATTTT
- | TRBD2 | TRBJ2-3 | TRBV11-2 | CASSRLAGGRTDTQYF | TGTGCCAGCAGCCGACTGGCGGGGGGGCGCACAGATACGCAGTATTTT
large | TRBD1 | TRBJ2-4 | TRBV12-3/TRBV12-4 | CASSGDRGSKNIQYF | TGTGCCAGCAGTGGAGACAGGGGGAGCAAAAACATTCAGTACTTC
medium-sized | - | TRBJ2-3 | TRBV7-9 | CASSYEGGDTQYF | TGTGCCAGCAGCTATGAAGGAGGGGATACGCAGTATTTT
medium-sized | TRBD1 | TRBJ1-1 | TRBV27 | CASSFGGGQEAFF | TGTGCCAGCAGTTTCGGAGGGGGACAGGAAGCTTTCTTT
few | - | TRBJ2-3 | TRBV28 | CASSLSTTDTQYF | TGTGCCAGCAGTTTGTCTACCACAGATACGCAGTATTTT
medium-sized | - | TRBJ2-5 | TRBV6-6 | CASSYGGNQETQYF | TGTGCCAGCAGTTATGGGGGTAACCAAGAGACCCAGTACTTC
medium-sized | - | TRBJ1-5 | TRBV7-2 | CASSSEGRGDQPQHF | TGTGCCAGCAGCTCGGAGGGACGGGGGGATCAGCCCCAGCATTTT
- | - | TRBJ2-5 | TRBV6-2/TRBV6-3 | CASSRGETQYF | TGTGCCAGCAGCCGAGGGGAGACCCAGTACTTC
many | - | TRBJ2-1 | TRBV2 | CASRSDSYNEQFF | TGTGCCAGCAGAAGCGACTCCTACAATGAGCAGTTCTTC
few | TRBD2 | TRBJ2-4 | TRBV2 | CASSDREGDIQYF | TGTGCCAGCAGTGACCGGGAGGGTGACATTCAGTACTTC
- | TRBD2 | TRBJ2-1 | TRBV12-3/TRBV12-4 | CASRGTSGAGYNEQFF | TGTGCCAGCAGAGGGACTAGCGGGGCGGGGTACAATGAGCAGTTCTTC
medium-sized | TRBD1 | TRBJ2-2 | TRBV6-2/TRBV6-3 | CATGGPTGELFF | TGTGCCACAGGGGGCCCCACCGGGGAGCTGTTTTTT
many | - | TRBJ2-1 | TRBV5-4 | CASSLTTPAYNEQFF | TGTGCCAGCAGTCTAACGACTCCCGCCTACAATGAGCAGTTCTTC
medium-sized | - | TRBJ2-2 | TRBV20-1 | CSAREGGPSGELFF | TGCAGTGCTCGCGAAGGAGGGCCTTCCGGGGAGCTGTTTTTT
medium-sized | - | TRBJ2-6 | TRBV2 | CASSAFLSGANVLTF | TGTGCCAGCAGCGCTTTCCTCTCTGGGGCCAACGTCCTGACTTTC
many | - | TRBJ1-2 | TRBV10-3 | CAISGGDGYTF | TGTGCCATCAGTGGGGGGGATGGCTACACCTTC
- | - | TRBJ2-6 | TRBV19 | CASSIPGDSGANVLTF | TGTGCCAGTAGTATCCCAGGAGACTCTGGGGCCAACGTCCTGACTTTC